The 28 T cell receptor beta chains below were found in one sample sequenced in a study of T cells in Graves' hyperthyroidism and ophthalmopathy. TCR beta CDR3 sequences were amplified from RNA transcripts. HTBI primers were employed in a first-round RT-PCR of the TCR CDR3. TCRdb fed the multiplex PCR reads into MiXCR, producing one record per CDR3 protein. The sample includes more than 550,000 distinct CDR3 sequences, around a sixth of them seen just once. Sample: blood. These receptors originate from a woman aged 45 to 65 with Graves' hyperthyroidism that later progressed to Graves' ophthalmopathy.

This clonotype appeared many times. The genes are TRBV7-2 and TRBJ1-2; D gene uncertain. Trimming left V 5 bases short and J 8 bases short, with 12 bases between. CDR3 length equals 12 residues. The germline V gene encodes CDR1 SGHTA and CDR2 FQGNSA. In DNA form, the CDR3 reads TGTGCCAGCAGCCCCGTTGCATGGGGCTACACCTTC. It yields the protein CASSPVAWGYTF. The full variable domain, rest sourced from reference TRBV7-2 and TRBJ1-2, is GAGVSQSPSNKVTEKGKDVELRCDPISGHTALYWYRQSLGQGLEFLIYFQGNSAPDKSGLPSDRFSAERTGGSVSTLTIQRTQQEDSAVYLCASSPVAWGYTFGSGTRLTVV.

As concerns this clonotype: A much larger clone is a single base away; this may be a read error. The gene calls are TRBV18 and TRBJ2-7; D might be TRBD1 (6 bases). In germline, CDR1 is KGHSH, CDR2 LQKENI. The CDR3 is 13 amino acids. The CDR3 sequence is CASSPQGSYGQYF. The CDR3 nucleotides are TGTGCCAGCTCACCCCAGGGGTCCTACGGGCAGTACTTC.

This clonotype was seen at least ten times. CDR3 DNA sequence: TGTGCCAGCACCCCACTAGCGGGGGGGGGTGTTGAGCAGTTCTTC. Amino acid sequence: CASTPLAGGGVEQFF. The genes are TRBV2 and TRBJ2-1, with 13 bases aligning to TRBD2. Unmatched junction bases numbered 9, after V lost 7 bases and J lost 9 bases. This CDR3 comprises 15 residues. CDR1 SNHLY and CDR2 FYNNEI come from the germline V gene.

A few counts support this clonotype. This sequence joins TRBV2 and TRBJ2-7; a weak D match, TRBD1 (6 bases). This CDR3 has 14 amino acids. Trimming shortened V by 3 bases and J by 4 bases, and 13 bases separated the two germline ends. In germline, CDR1 is SNHLY, CDR2 FYNNEI. The CDR3, as DNA: TGTGCCAGCAGTGACCTGGACAGCAAATACGAGCAGTACTTC. Translation gives CASSDLDSKYEQYF.

The chain carries TRBV30 and TRBJ1-1; 10 bases are shared with TRBD1. Looked up from germline, CDR1 is GTSNPN and CDR2 is SVGIG (reference sequence). The CDR3 is 12 residues long. J was trimmed by 12 bases and V by 3 bases; bases with no gene match: 7. In nucleotides, the CDR3 is TGTGCCTGGAGCATGGGACAGGGGAAAACTTTCTTT. Protein: CAWSMGQGKTFF.

This rearrangement joins TRBV20-1 to TRBJ2-7; perhaps D is TRBD1 or TRBD2 (6 bases each). The CDR3 extends over 14 amino acids. V was cut by 6 bases and J by 7 bases, with 22 bases left in between. Germline CDR1 is DFQATT and CDR2 is SNEGSKA (reference sequence). The CDR3 region has the DNA TGCAGTGCCCCGGGGGCAGGGTTTAGGCCTGAGCAGTACTTC. Translated: CSAPGAGFRPEQYF.

In its sample, this clonotype was seen a few times. The chain recombines TRBV29-1 with TRBJ2-3; D not resolved. The V and J ends lost 1 base and 3 bases respectively, with 8 bases between them. CDR1 SQVTM and CDR2 ANQGSEA come from the germline V gene. The CDR3 totals 13 residues. The CDR3 reads CSVEVLGTDTQYF. For the CDR3, the DNA is TGCAGCGTTGAAGTTCTAGGGACAGATACGCAGTATTTT.

The V gene is TRBV7-9, the J gene TRBJ1-2; 10 bases fit TRBD1. Germline CDR1 reads SEHNR; CDR2 reads FQNEAQ (reference sequence). The CDR3 runs to 14 residues. V shed 2 bases and J 7 bases; nucleotides not matched to a gene: 4. The CDR3 protein is CASSLSGQGTGYTF. The CDR3, as DNA: TGTGCCAGCAGCTTATCGGGACAGGGGACTGGCTACACCTTC.

The CDR3 sequence: CASSLRQGDTGELFF. The CDR3 DNA reads TGCGCCAGCAGCTTGAGGCAGGGGGACACCGGGGAGCTGTTTTTT. The rearrangement uses TRBV5-1 and TRBJ2-2, with 7 bases lining up with TRBD1. Trimming took 1 base from V and 3 from J; bases not matched to a gene: 3. The CDR3 is made up of 15 amino acids. CDR1 is SGHRS, CDR2 YFSETQ, per germline.

This clonotype was seen a handful of times. The rearrangement links TRBV6-1 to TRBJ1-1; 8 nucleotides match TRBD1. The germline V gene has CDR1 MNHNS and CDR2 SASEGT. J gave up 5 bases and V 6 bases, and 14 bases lay outside the gene matches. This CDR3 is 16 amino acids long. The CDR3 is CASRADRGRSNTEAFF. The CDR3 DNA reads TGTGCCAGCAGAGCCGACAGGGGAAGGTCTAATACTGAAGCTTTCTTT.

The chain is built from TRBV15 and TRBJ1-1; D not resolved. The germline V and J ends were trimmed by 8 bases and 1 base, with 5 bases remaining between them. The CDR3 runs 11 residues. CDR1 and CDR2 (germline): LNHNV, YYDKDF (reference sequence). As DNA, the CDR3 is TGTGCCACCGGGTCGAACACTGAAGCTTTCTTT. Amino acids: CATGSNTEAFF. Drawing the rest from reference TRBV15 and TRBJ1-1, the complete variable domain is DAMVIQNPRYQVTQFGKPVTLSCSQTLNHNVMYWYQQKSSQAPKLLFHYYDKDFNNEADTPDNFQSRRPNTSFCFLDIRSPGLGDTAMYLCATGSNTEAFFGQGTRLTVV.

The CDR3 coding sequence is TGCGCCAGCAGCCACCCTGGAACCGGGGAGCTGTTTTTT. Its translation: CASSHPGTGELFF. The chain is built from TRBV5-1 and TRBJ2-2; D is ambiguous. Trimming cost V 4 bases and J 5 bases, with 9 bases left between them. The germline V gene encodes CDR1 SGHRS and CDR2 YFSETQ. The CDR3 totals 13 residues.

This rearrangement joins TRBV2 to TRBJ2-6; either TRBD1 or TRBD2 may supply D (6 bases each). Trimming pared 4 bases from V and 3 bases from J, leaving 10 bases between. In germline, CDR1 is SNHLY, CDR2 FYNNEI. This CDR3 has 15 residues. Written as DNA, the CDR3 is TGTGCCAGCAGTGCGGGGGCTGGTGGGGCCAACGTCCTGACTTTC. Its protein is CASSAGAGGANVLTF. Using reference TRBV2 and TRBJ2-6 for the parts outside the CDR3, the full variable domain is EPEVTQTPSHQVTQMGQEVILRCVPISNHLYFYWYRQILGQKVEFLVSFYNNEISEKSEIFDDQFSVERPDGSNFTLKIRSTKLEDSAMYFCASSAGAGGANVLTFGAGSRLTVL.

This clonotype showed up many times. The chain links TRBV3-1 to TRBJ1-1; 7 bases fit TRBD1. Germline trimming cut 4 bases from V and 0 bases from J; bases unmatched to any gene: 14. Per the germline V gene, CDR1 is LGHDT and CDR2 is YNNKEL (reference sequence). The length of the CDR3 is 18 residues. The CDR3 DNA reads as TGTGCCAGCAGCCCGACCTCCGGGACAGTGTCTTTGAACACTGAAGCTTTCTTT. Its protein product is CASSPTSGTVSLNTEAFF.

In its sample, this clonotype was seen a few times. Here the CDR3 omits its conserved ending phenylalanine or tryptophan, so a read error is the likely source. The rearrangement uses TRBV2 and TRBJ2-1, with D hard to call. This CDR3 is 12 amino acids long. Germline V lookup: CDR1 SNHLY, CDR2 FYNNEI. Trimming pared 7 bases from V and 5 bases from J, leaving 9 bases between. In DNA, the CDR3 is TGTGCCAGCAAGGTGGGGAACAATGAGCAGTTCTCC. Translating it yields CASKVGNNEQFS.

This clonotype was detected ten times or more. This rearrangement joins TRBV20-1 to TRBJ2-7, with TRBD1 as a possible D gene (8 bases). The ends were cut back, 6 bases at V and 7 bases at J, with 19 bases in the middle. The CDR3 sequence is 13 residues long. Per the germline V gene, CDR1 is DFQATT and CDR2 is SNEGSKA (reference sequence). This CDR3 reads CSARGQGAGEQYF. In nucleotides, the CDR3 is TGCAGTGCCCGCGGACAGGGAGCGGGGGAGCAGTACTTC.

There are a few counts of this clonotype. The chain joins TRBV14 to TRBJ2-3; the match to TRBD1 covers 7 bases. Germline V gene sequence: CDR1 SGHDN, CDR2 FVKESK. The CDR3 length is 15 residues. V lost 3 bases to trimming and J lost 1 base; unmatched junction nucleotides: 4. CDR3 bases: TGTGCCAGCAGCCAGACAGGGTCCCGCACAGATACGCAGTATTTT. This gives the protein CASSQTGSRTDTQYF.

The rearrangement uses TRBV5-4 and TRBJ2-7, with 7 bases lining up with TRBD2. The CDR3 sequence is 12 residues long. In germline, CDR1 is SGHNT, CDR2 YYREEE (reference sequence). V shed 4 bases and J 6 bases; nucleotides not matched to a gene: 4. The CDR3 spells CASSPGGREQYF. CDR3 sequence (DNA): TGTGCCAGCAGCCCGGGAGGTCGCGAGCAGTACTTC. Full variable domain (remainder filled in from reference TRBV5-4 and TRBJ2-7): ETGVTQSPTHLIKTRGQQVTLRCSSQSGHNTVSWYQQALGQGPQFIFQYYREEENGRGNFPPRFSGLQFPNYSSELNVNALELDDSALYLCASSPGGREQYFGPGTRLTVT.

Ten or more counts support this clonotype. In DNA form, the CDR3 reads TGTGCCAGCAGTTTATCGACTAACTACAATGAGCAGTTCTTC. Amino acids: CASSLSTNYNEQFF. The chain is built from TRBV12-3 or TRBV12-4 and TRBJ2-1, with D maybe TRBD2 (5 bases). Trimming took off 2 bases at V and 3 bases at J, with 8 bases between the two ends. CDR3 length: 14 residues.

CDR3 nucleotide sequence: TGCGCCAGCTGCATGTTAGGGCAAGAGACCCAGTACTTC. Translating gives CASCMLGQETQYF. The J gene is TRBJ2-5, the V gene TRBV5-1; D uncertain. The germline V and J ends were trimmed by 7 bases and 2 bases, with 12 bases remaining between them. Germline loops: CDR1 SGHRS, CDR2 YFSETQ. The CDR3 spans 13 residues. Full variable domain (remainder filled in from reference TRBV5-1 and TRBJ2-5): KAGVTQTPRYLIKTRGQQVTLSCSPISGHRSVSWYQQTPGQGLQFLFEYFSETQRNKGNFPGRFSGRQFSNSRSEMNVSTLELGDSALYLCASCMLGQETQYFGPGTRLLVL.

The V gene is TRBV5-5, the J gene TRBJ1-6; D remains unclear. The CDR3 extends over 15 amino acids. Germline CDR1 SGHKS, CDR2 YYEKEE (reference sequence). Trimming removed 0 bases from V and 9 bases from J, with 13 bases in between. This chain's CDR3 is CASSLETPWVSPLHF. In DNA, the CDR3 is TGTGCCAGCAGCTTGGAAACCCCCTGGGTTTCACCCCTCCACTTT.

The gene calls are TRBV14 and TRBJ2-3; TRBD2 agrees at 8 bases. The trim removed 5 bases at V and 2 bases at J, leaving 9 bases unmatched. Germline assignment: CDR1 SGHDN and CDR2 FVKESK. CDR3 size: 16 residues. CDR3 in amino acids: CASSDGLARSTDTQYF. The DNA for the CDR3 is TGTGCCAGCAGCGACGGACTAGCAAGATCCACAGATACGCAGTATTTT.

This clonotype was seen more than once but under ten times. This chain joins TRBV9 and TRBJ1-4; the D gene is possibly TRBD1 (5 bases). Germline CDR1 is SGDLS and CDR2 is YYNGEE. Between the trimmed V and J ends, which lost 3 bases and 0 bases, there was a span of 6 bases. This CDR3 region has 14 residues. The DNA for the CDR3 is TGTGCCAGCAGCGAACAGGCAACTAATGAAAAACTGTTTTTT. Translated, it gives CASSEQATNEKLFF.

The chain uses TRBV4-2 and TRBJ2-7; D ambiguous. This CDR3 spans 14 amino acids. Trimming pared 0 bases from V and 3 bases from J, leaving 9 bases between. The germline CDR1 and CDR2 sequences are LGHNA and YNFKEQ. The CDR3 bases are TGTGCCAGCAGCCAAGAGGAGATGGGCTACGAGCAGTACTTC. Protein product: CASSQEEMGYEQYF.

This clonotype was recorded at least ten times. The rearrangement joins TRBV5-1 to TRBJ1-2; D not resolved. This CDR3 is built from 14 residues. CDR1 and CDR2 from the germline V gene are SGHRS and YFSETQ. The V and J ends lost 0 bases and 4 bases respectively, with 10 bases between them. This CDR3 is CASSLAGVTYGYTF. The CDR3 bases are TGCGCCAGCAGCTTGGCCGGGGTCACCTATGGCTACACCTTC. Filled out from reference TRBV5-1 and TRBJ1-2, the complete variable domain reads KAGVTQTPRYLIKTRGQQVTLSCSPISGHRSVSWYQQTPGQGLQFLFEYFSETQRNKGNFPGRFSGRQFSNSRSEMNVSTLELGDSALYLCASSLAGVTYGYTFGSGTRLTVV.

V usage is TRBV9 and J usage is TRBJ1-1; weak D call: TRBD1 (6 bases). The V and J ends lost 4 bases and 5 bases respectively, with 21 bases between them. The germline V gene has CDR1 SGDLS and CDR2 YYNGEE. This CDR3 comprises 16 residues. The CDR3 coding sequence is TGTGCCAGCAGCATAGATAGTGGGACACGAGGAACTGAAGCTTTCTTT. It is translated as CASSIDSGTRGTEAFF.

V usage is TRBV7-9 and J usage is TRBJ2-5; 8 bases are shared with TRBD1. This CDR3 is 15 amino acids long. V lost 1 base and J lost 2; bases outside the gene matches: 3. Germline V gene sequence: CDR1 SEHNR, CDR2 FQNEAQ (reference sequence). CDR3: CASSLGRDRQETQYF. CDR3 in DNA: TGTGCCAGCAGCTTAGGTCGGGACAGGCAAGAGACCCAGTACTTC.

The rearrangement links TRBV27 to TRBJ1-3; D not resolved. The CDR3 has 17 residues. Trimming shortened V by 2 bases and J by 0 bases, and 14 bases separated the two germline ends. Germline CDR1 MNHEY, CDR2 SMNVEV (reference sequence). The CDR3 DNA follows: TGTGCCAGCAGTTTAAACGTCGGTACCTACTCTGGAAACACCATATATTTT. It is translated as CASSLNVGTYSGNTIYF.